The present entry profiles one T cell receptor (beta chain) with its context. It lacks a known antigen. Base qualities are missing; no much larger clone stands one base away. The junction shows trimming of 7 bases on V and 4 bases on J, plus 11 bases between the germline ends. Via the germline V gene, CDR1 is MNHEY and CDR2 SVGAGI. The CDR3 holds 13 amino acids from the cysteine to the phenylalanine. Only the CDR3 portion is preserved as DNA: 39 bases, with reading frame beginning at the first base. The sample comes from a study of blood T cell repertoires in COVID-19 (dated by TCRdb to the early 2020s). Background for the entire study: The collaborator samples originated in the United States, Italy and Spain and spanned the acute and convalescent phases of COVID-19. The material from the prospective study consisted of cDNA or gDNA derived from T cells, B-cell-depleted T cells, or PBMCs. Deeply sampled blood TCRbeta repertoires from subjects exposed to, actively infected with, or recovered from COVID-19 were included in the dataset. The repertoires were released in a freely available public database intended as a resource for research on the immune response to SARS-CoV-2. Samples came from the ongoing ImmuneRACE study (first 160 participants) plus 1,254 subjects from 6 global collaborators. Sample metadata almost always included a de-identified subject ID, COVID-19 status, age in years and sex. Where available, HLA class I and class II types were taken from metadata supplied by the sample provider and were not determined by assay-based typing. The paper's findings and limits, for the study overall: Clinical and demographic metadata were provided uncurated, with the amount varying by source and participant.

The immunoSEQ Assay, a bias-controlled multiplex PCR, was used to amplify TCRbeta CDR3 regions from genomic DNA. From the authors' description of their analysis: The number of nucleated cells in each sample was estimated from the amplification of reference gene primers within the assay. To quantify the absolute abundance of each unique TCRbeta CDR3 rearrangement, sequence reads were collapsed and filtered. For each sample, productive Simpson clonality was calculated by taking the square root of Simpson's diversity index across productive rearrangements. Entries here come from immuneACCESS through TCRdb and include only in-frame sequences with V and J called. Some clones fail to appear in such tables; in the studies checked, an unresolved V gene covers under half of the shortfall, and the cause of the remainder is unknown. That table is the source of V, J and clone size, and D and trimming were worked out from the DNA. The sample yields over 200,000 clones; about 83% were counted once. The top ten hold approximately 5.9% of the sample.

Each collaborating institution followed its own protocols to collect whole blood in K2EDTA tubes. Collaborator samples were shipped for TCRbeta analysis as frozen whole blood, isolated PBMCs, or DNA extracted from either sample type. Recombination joined TRBV6-5 with TRBJ1-5, with the D segment identity uncertain. Sequenced sample: peripheral blood. The receptor was derived from a man older than 75 with acute or convalescent COVID-19. The nucleotides read TGTGCCAGCATGGCGGGGTCTAATCAGCCCCAGCATTTT. Its protein is CASMAGSNQPQHF.